Below, 19 T cell receptor beta chains from the same sample are listed, as sequenced in a study of metastatic and nonmetastatic thyroid tumors. With MiXCR, TCRdb reprocessed the PCR reads. The sample has under 50,000 clones, about 26% seen once. Thyroid surgery took place with no prior treatment in any patient. Material for sequencing was blood. Every receptor here comes from a male donor with papillary thyroid cancer or a benign thyroid nodule (not recorded which). Some clones in this sample may be carry-over from other donors' samples.

Ten or more counts support this clone. The chain has TRBV9 and TRBJ2-7, with D hard to call. Germline CDR1 reads SGDLS; CDR2 reads YYNGEE. V lost 4 bases and J lost 3, with 11 bases in between. The CDR3 runs 13 residues. This CDR3 reads CASSPSPGYEQYF. CDR3 nucleotide sequence: TGTGCCAGCAGCCCTTCGCCCGGCTACGAGCAGTACTTC.

By share, this clone counts as medium-sized. This chain connects TRBV20-1 to TRBJ2-1; tentatively, D is TRBD1 (5 bases). Germline V gives CDR1 DFQATT, CDR2 SNEGSKA (reference sequence). Trimming took 0 bases from V and 10 from J, leaving 10 bases between them. The length of the CDR3 is 12 residues. The CDR3 sequence is CSARDPSGEQFF. CDR3 DNA: TGCAGTGCTAGAGATCCATCAGGGGAGCAGTTCTTC.

This clone was detected only a few times. The CDR3 nucleotides are TGTGCCAGCAGTTACTTCCAGGGGACCGGGGAGCTGTTTTTT. Translation gives CASSYFQGTGELFF. The chain uses TRBV6-2 or TRBV6-3 and TRBJ2-2, with D perhaps matching TRBD1 (6 bases). Trimming stripped 1 base from V and 5 bases from J, with 8 bases between. The germline V gene encodes CDR1 MNHEY and CDR2 SVGEGT. The CDR3 is made up of 14 amino acids.

This clone was seen at least ten times. The junction departs from germline at one end; a sequencing error may be responsible. The gene calls are TRBV5-4 and TRBJ2-7, with 7 bases matching TRBD2. Germline CDR1 SGHNT, CDR2 YYREEE (reference sequence). This CDR3 has 11 amino acids. This CDR3 is CASSWDRDYQF. The CDR3, as DNA: TGTGCCAGCAGCTGGGACCGGGACTACCAGTTC.

This clone was counted ten times or more. The chain has TRBV19 and TRBJ2-2, with D tentatively TRBD1 (5 bases). From germline, CDR1 is LNHDA and CDR2 SQIVND (reference sequence). CDR3 length equals 16 residues. V was pared by 8 bases and J by 1 base, with 17 bases between. The CDR3 protein is CASYPYRPLNTGELFF. The DNA for the CDR3 is TGTGCCAGTTACCCTTACAGGCCCCTGAACACCGGGGAGCTGTTTTTT.

A single count supports this clone. The chain combines TRBV7-2 with TRBJ2-1; 13 nucleotides align to TRBD2. The V and J ends lost 7 bases and 8 bases, in that order; junction bases with no gene match: 5. CDR1 is SGHTA, CDR2 FQGNSA, per germline. The CDR3 runs to 14 residues. The CDR3 protein is CASTRGLAGDEQFF. DNA for the CDR3: TGTGCCAGCACACGCGGACTAGCGGGAGATGAGCAGTTCTTC.

There are many counts of this clone. J is TRBJ1-5 and V is TRBV6-4, with D possibly TRBD1 on 5 matching bases. The CDR3 is 13 amino acids. CDR1 is MRHNA and CDR2 is SNTAGT in the germline V gene. Trimming took off 4 bases at V and 5 bases at J, with 9 bases between the two ends. CDR3 DNA: TGTGCCAGCAGTGCGGGGCCGTATCAGCCCCAGCATTTT. Protein: CASSAGPYQPQHF.

The chain employs TRBV28 and TRBJ2-7; D unresolved. The CDR3 has 16 residues. V was clipped by 5 bases and J by 3 bases, with 20 bases between them. Germline V gene sequence: CDR1 MDHEN, CDR2 SYDVKM. The CDR3 DNA follows: TGTGCCAGCAGTGTACCCTCCCGGGCCTCTGGCTACGAGCAGTACTTC. Residues: CASSVPSRASGYEQYF.

This clone was counted between two and nine times. The chain couples TRBV30 to TRBJ1-6, with unresolved D. The CDR3 runs 12 residues. V was cut by 2 bases and J by 6 bases, with 5 bases left in between. CDR1 is GTSNPN, CDR2 SVGIG, per germline (reference sequence). The CDR3, as DNA: TGTGCCTGGAGTCTGATTAATTCACCCCTCCACTTT. This encodes CAWSLINSPLHF.

This clone showed up many times. The J gene is TRBJ2-1, the V gene TRBV4-1; D is undetermined. The germline V gene encodes CDR1 MGHRA and CDR2 YSYEKL. The CDR3 has 14 residues. V shed 1 base and J shed 6 bases, with 10 bases lying between them. The CDR3 region has the DNA TGCGCCAGCAGCCAAGTTTCAGGTCTCAATGAGCAGTTCTTC. Protein sequence: CASSQVSGLNEQFF.

This clone was seen many times. V is TRBV4-1 and J is TRBJ2-5; 8 bases align to TRBD2. This CDR3 region has 19 residues. Germline CDR1 MGHRA, CDR2 YSYEKL. Germline trimming cut 5 bases from V and 1 base from J; bases unmatched to any gene: 18. CDR3 nucleotides: TGCGCCAGCAGCAATATCGGGGGTAGGGGAGCGGGGGCCCAAGAGACCCAGTACTTC. It codes for CASSNIGGRGAGAQETQYF.

The rearrangement uses TRBV5-1 and TRBJ2-3; 14 bases line up with TRBD2. V lost 1 base and J lost 3; bases outside the gene matches: 7. The germline V gene has CDR1 SGHRS and CDR2 YFSETQ. The CDR3 runs to 18 residues. The CDR3 sequence is CASSLQGGTSGRTDTQYF. CDR3 nucleotide sequence: TGCGCCAGCAGCTTGCAGGGGGGGACTAGCGGGAGAACAGATACGCAGTATTTT.

The chain joins TRBV28 to TRBJ1-2; D not resolved. Trimming removed 7 bases from V and 4 bases from J, with 28 bases in between. The CDR3 consists of 18 residues. Germline CDR1 and CDR2: MDHEN and SYDVKM. The CDR3: CASTSRLRAVKKAYGYTF. CDR3 nucleotides: TGTGCCAGCACCTCTAGGTTAAGGGCAGTTAAGAAGGCCTATGGCTACACCTTC.

This clone has more than one count but fewer than ten. The chain employs TRBV20-1 and TRBJ2-3; tentatively, D is TRBD2 (6 bases). The length of the CDR3 is 14 residues. Germline V lookup: CDR1 DFQATT, CDR2 SNEGSKA (reference sequence). Trimming removed 5 bases at V and 4 bases at J, with 16 bases between. The CDR3 DNA reads TGCAGTGCTTTAGGACCCCCTAGCGCAGATACGCAGTATTTT. Translating gives CSALGPPSADTQYF.

This clone was picked up a small number of times. For the CDR3, the DNA is TGTGCCAGCAGTCCCGCGGGACAGGGCTACACCATATATTTT. The encoded protein is CASSPAGQGYTIYF. The chain recombines TRBV28 with TRBJ1-3; TRBD1 matches at 9 bases. Germline trimming cut 5 bases from V and 8 bases from J; bases unmatched to any gene: 7. The CDR3 is 14 amino acids. Germline assignment: CDR1 MDHEN and CDR2 SYDVKM. Complete variable domain (other parts from reference TRBV28 and TRBJ1-3): DVKVTQSSRYLVKRTGEKVFLECVQDMDHENMFWYRQDPGLGLRLIYFSYDVKMKEKGDIPEGYSVSREKKERFSLILESASTNQTSMYLCASSPAGQGYTIYFGEGSWLTVV.

This clone was recorded at least ten times. The chain carries TRBV7-6 and TRBJ2-2; tentative D call: TRBD1 (5 bases). The CDR3 spans 16 residues. Germline V CDR1 and CDR2: SGHVS, FNYEAQ. Deletions cut 5 bases from V and 6 bases from J, with 19 bases between. The CDR3 DNA is TGTGCCAGCAGCACCACTTGGGGCACGAGGTCCGGGGAGCTGTTTTTT. Amino acids: CASSTTWGTRSGELFF. The variable domain in full, with the rest retrieved from reference TRBV7-6 and TRBJ2-2, is GAGVSQSPRYKVTKRGQDVALRCDPISGHVSLYWYRQALGQGPEFLTYFNYEAQQDKSGLPNDRFSAERPEGSISTLTIQRTEQRDSAMYRCASSTTWGTRSGELFFGEGSRLTVL.

V and J are TRBV28 and TRBJ1-1, with a possible D match to TRBD1 (5 bases). The germline V gene encodes CDR1 MDHEN and CDR2 SYDVKM. The CDR3 runs 15 residues. V lost 2 bases, J lost 1 base, and 11 bases lay in between. This CDR3 is CASSLVRGENTEAFF. CDR3 nucleotide sequence: TGTGCCAGCAGTTTAGTTCGGGGGGAGAACACTGAAGCTTTCTTT.

There are many counts of this clone. This chain joins TRBV9 and TRBJ1-5; the D gene is possibly TRBD1 (6 bases). Trimming shortened V by 4 bases and J by 2 bases, and 16 bases separated the two germline ends. CDR1 and CDR2 (germline): SGDLS, YYNGEE. This CDR3 is built from 16 residues. This CDR3 is CASSPEGVNGNQPQHF. In DNA form, the CDR3 reads TGTGCCAGCAGCCCGGAGGGGGTCAATGGCAATCAGCCCCAGCATTTT.

Ten or more counts support this clone. The rearrangement links TRBV11-3 to TRBJ1-4; D is unresolved. V lost 4 bases to trimming and J lost 4 bases, with 7 bases between them. The CDR3 spans 13 residues. CDR1 and CDR2 (germline): SGHNT, YENEEA. As DNA, the CDR3 is TGTGCCAGCAGCTCAACAGTTAATGAAAAACTGTTTTTT. Protein sequence: CASSSTVNEKLFF.